What follows are 16 T cell receptor beta chains derived from one specimen sequenced in a study of cytotoxic CD8 clonotypes in ibrutinib-treated CLL. Using immunoSEQ multiplex PCR, the repertoire was profiled, and TCRdb retains in-frame clones only, with some absent. The repertoire holds 100,000 to 150,000 clones, with 80% to 90% as singletons. The starting material was PBMCs, obtained after 24 months of ibrutinib treatment. Every receptor here comes from a human donor with chronic lymphocytic leukemia.

The V gene is TRBV6-5, the J gene TRBJ1-3; D is perhaps TRBD1 (6 bases). With 4 bases removed from V and 3 bases from J, the gap between germline ends came to 16 bases. The germline V gene has CDR1 MNHEY and CDR2 SVGAGI. The CDR3 runs 16 residues. In DNA form, the CDR3 reads TGTGCCAGCAGTTCCTATCCGGGGGCGAGTGGAAACACCATATATTTT. Its protein is CASSSYPGASGNTIYF.

This clone was seen only once. The chain has TRBV2 and TRBJ2-1, with TRBD2 matching 9 bases. Unmatched junction bases numbered 4, after V lost 7 bases and J lost 6 bases. CDR3 length equals 13 residues. The V gene's germline CDR1 is SNHLY and CDR2 FYNNEI. CDR3 protein: CASMLAGPNEQFF. As DNA, the CDR3 is TGTGCCAGCATGCTAGCGGGGCCCAATGAGCAGTTCTTC.

V is TRBV5-6 and J is TRBJ1-3; 8 bases fit TRBD1. This CDR3 has 14 amino acids. Germline CDR1 is SGHDT and CDR2 is YYEEEE. After removal of 2 bases from V and 5 bases from J, the junction contained 3 bases not matched to a gene. The CDR3 DNA sequence: TGTGCCAGCAGCTTTGGACAGGGTAGAAACACCATATATTTT. It translates to CASSFGQGRNTIYF.

This rearrangement joins TRBV15 to TRBJ2-3; D is possibly TRBD2 (5 bases). CDR1 and CDR2 (germline): LNHNV, YYDKDF (reference sequence). The V end lost 0 bases, the J end lost 0 bases, and 10 bases lay between the germline ends. This CDR3 is 16 amino acids long. The CDR3 reads CATSRDSLASTDTQYF. CDR3 DNA sequence: TGTGCCACCAGCAGAGATAGCCTAGCCAGCACAGATACGCAGTATTTT.

The chain links TRBV18 to TRBJ2-5; perhaps TRBD2 as D (5 bases). This CDR3 region has 14 residues. V was pared by 3 bases and J by 5 bases, with 13 bases between. Germline V CDR1 and CDR2: KGHSH, LQKENI. The CDR3 DNA follows: TGTGCCAGCTCACCCCCTCCGGGCGGGGAGACCCAGTACTTC. Translating gives CASSPPPGGETQYF.

The chain couples TRBV5-4 to TRBJ2-5, with 14 bases aligning to TRBD2. The CDR3 has 16 amino acids. Germline assignment: CDR1 SGHNT and CDR2 YYREEE (reference sequence). The junction had 6 bases not matched to a gene; V was cut back by 3 bases and J by 5 bases. The CDR3 sequence is CASSSRTSGRQETQYF. The CDR3 DNA reads as TGTGCCAGCAGCTCGCGGACTAGCGGGAGGCAGGAGACCCAGTACTTC. Drawing the rest from reference TRBV5-4 and TRBJ2-5, the complete variable domain is ETGVTQSPTHLIKTRGQQVTLRCSSQSGHNTVSWYQQALGQGPQFIFQYYREEENGRGNFPPRFSGLQFPNYSSELNVNALELDDSALYLCASSSRTSGRQETQYFGPGTRLLVL.

The rearrangement links TRBV4-3 to TRBJ2-7; 8 nucleotides line up with TRBD2. After removal of 0 bases from V and 2 bases from J, the junction contained 3 bases not matched to a gene. Germline lookup yields CDR1 LGHNA and CDR2 YSLEER. This CDR3 has 15 residues. CDR3 DNA: TGCGCCAGCAGCCAAGATCGGGGGGGGGCCTACGAGCAGTACTTC. Its translation is CASSQDRGGAYEQYF.

This clone was seen just once. The chain combines TRBV2 with TRBJ1-1; TRBD1 aligns across 7 bases. The CDR3 consists of 14 residues. V lost 7 bases and J lost 1; bases outside the gene matches: 6. Germline values: CDR1 SNHLY, CDR2 FYNNEI. The CDR3 bases are TGTGCCAGCAAGCAGGGGGAAAGGAACACTGAAGCTTTCTTT. Its translation: CASKQGERNTEAFF.

This clone turned up a few times. The chain carries TRBV4-3 and TRBJ2-3; TRBD1 aligns across 9 bases. Germline V CDR1 and CDR2: LGHNA, YSLEER. The CDR3 loop spans 16 amino acids. V lost 0 bases, J lost 4 bases, and 5 bases stayed unmatched. The CDR3 reads CASSQEWGTGSDTQYF. The CDR3 DNA reads TGCGCCAGCAGCCAAGAGTGGGGGACAGGGTCAGATACGCAGTATTTT.

This sequence joins TRBV27 and TRBJ1-2, with a tentative D call TRBD1 (5 bases). The length of the CDR3 is 16 residues. V lost 1 base, J lost 7 bases, and 19 bases lay in between. The germline gives CDR1 MNHEY, CDR2 SMNVEV (reference sequence). The CDR3 DNA reads as TGTGCCAGCAGTTTATTCCGGGGCCCGGGGGGTGGTGGCTACACCTTC. Protein: CASSLFRGPGGGGYTF.

The V call is TRBV5-5, the J call TRBJ2-1; D uncertain. Germline CDR1 is SGHKS and CDR2 is YYEKEE (reference sequence). Deletions cut 0 bases from V and 0 bases from J, with 7 bases between. The CDR3 is made up of 15 amino acids. CDR3 amino acids: CASSLDASSYNEQFF. CDR3 nucleotide sequence: TGTGCCAGCAGCTTGGATGCTAGCTCCTACAATGAGCAGTTCTTC.

Of note for this clone: Germline is not matched at one junction end, which may reflect a read error. J is TRBJ2-5 and V is TRBV28; TRBD1 matches at 12 bases. The CDR3 length is 13 residues. Germline lookup yields CDR1 MDHEN and CDR2 SYDVKM. The CDR3 DNA is TGTTCCAGCAGGGGACAGGGGGCGGAGACCCAGTACTTC. It is translated as CSSRGQGAETQYF.

This clone showed up just once. The rearrangement uses TRBV7-2 and TRBJ1-3; D gene uncertain. Trimming took 5 bases from V and 0 from J, leaving 17 bases between them. Germline lookup yields CDR1 SGHTA and CDR2 FQGNSA. This CDR3 is built from 17 residues. The CDR3 is CASSRPTVTLSGNTIYF. CDR3 DNA: TGTGCCAGCAGCCGTCCCACAGTTACTCTCTCTGGAAACACCATATATTTT. Supplemented by reference TRBV7-2 and TRBJ1-3, the full variable domain reads GAGVSQSPSNKVTEKGKDVELRCDPISGHTALYWYRQSLGQGLEFLIYFQGNSAPDKSGLPSDRFSAERTGGSVSTLTIQRTQQEDSAVYLCASSRPTVTLSGNTIYFGEGSWLTVV.

This chain links TRBV7-2 with TRBJ1-1; 9 nucleotides line up with TRBD1. Trimming at V came to 1 base and at J to 7 bases, leaving 4 bases not matched to a gene. The CDR3 totals 14 residues. CDR1 is SGHTA, CDR2 FQGNSA, per germline. CDR3 sequence: CASSLGDRAHEAFF. Here the CDR3 DNA reads TGTGCCAGCAGCTTAGGGGACAGGGCCCATGAAGCTTTCTTT.

In this sample, this clone turned up once. The chain uses TRBV29-1 and TRBJ1-3; D is unresolved. In germline, CDR1 is SQVTM, CDR2 ANQGSEA. CDR3 length: 13 residues. Trimming took off 8 bases at V and 0 bases at J, with 11 bases between the two ends. Here the CDR3 DNA reads TGCAGCTTCAGCATCTCCTCTGGAAACACCATATATTTT. Protein sequence: CSFSISSGNTIYF. The full variable domain, its missing parts supplied by reference TRBV29-1 and TRBJ1-3, is SAVISQKPSRDICQRGTSLTIQCQVDSQVTMMFWYRQQPGQSLTLIATANQGSEATYESGFVIDKFPISRPNLTFSTLTVSNMSPEDSSIYLCSFSISSGNTIYFGEGSWLTVV.

The J gene is TRBJ2-1, the V gene TRBV9; the match to TRBD2 covers 15 bases. Per germline, CDR1 SGDLS and CDR2 YYNGEE. This CDR3 spans 17 amino acids. V lost 3 bases to trimming and J lost 8 bases; unmatched junction nucleotides: 9. The CDR3 protein is CASSAGLAGGVGDEQFF. Written as DNA, the CDR3 is TGTGCCAGCAGCGCGGGACTAGCGGGAGGAGTGGGCGATGAGCAGTTCTTC.